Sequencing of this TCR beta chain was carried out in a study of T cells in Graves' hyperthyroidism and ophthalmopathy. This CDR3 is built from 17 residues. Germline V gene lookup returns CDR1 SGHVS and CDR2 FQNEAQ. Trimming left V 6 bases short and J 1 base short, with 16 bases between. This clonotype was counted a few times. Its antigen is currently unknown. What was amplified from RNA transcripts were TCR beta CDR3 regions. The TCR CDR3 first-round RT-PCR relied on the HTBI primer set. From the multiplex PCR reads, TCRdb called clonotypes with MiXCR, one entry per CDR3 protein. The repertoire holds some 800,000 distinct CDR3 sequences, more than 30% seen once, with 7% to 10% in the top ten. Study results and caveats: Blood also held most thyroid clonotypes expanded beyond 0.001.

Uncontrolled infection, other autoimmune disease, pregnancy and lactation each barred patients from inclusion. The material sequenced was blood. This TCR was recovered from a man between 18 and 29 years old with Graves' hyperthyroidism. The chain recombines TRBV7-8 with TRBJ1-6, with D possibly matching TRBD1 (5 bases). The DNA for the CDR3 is TGTGCCAGCAGTCAGACAGCTAGGGCTTCCTATAATTCACCCCTCCACTTT. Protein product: CASSQTARASYNSPLHF.